The 28 T cell receptor beta chains in this list originate from one sample, sequenced in a study of T cell clusters in autoimmune cytopenias. One tube held mixed TRB-A and TRB-B primer pools for touch-down PCR. TCRdb re-called the multiplex PCR reads; one entry per CDR3 protein, DNA not given. Its table lists about 5,000 distinct CDR3 sequences. TRB amplification used 250 ng of peripheral blood genomic DNA. The sequenced sample consisted of peripheral blood. The source of these receptors is a human donor with an autoimmune cytopenia or autoimmune hepatitis (not recorded which).

Judged by frequency, this clonotype is medium-sized. The chain employs TRBV6-5 and TRBJ2-5; the TRBD2 assignment by TCRdb is unverifiable without DNA. Germline V gene data show CDR1 as MNHEY and CDR2 as SVGAGI. The CDR3 has 13 residues. The CDR3 here is CASSQRRVETQYF.

Judged by frequency, this clonotype is medium-sized. The chain joins TRBV30 to TRBJ1-2; checking the TCRdb D call of TRBD1 is not possible without DNA. CDR3 size: 12 residues. Germline V CDR1 and CDR2: GTSNPN, SVGIG (reference sequence). CDR3 amino acids: CAWGGQNYGYTF.

CDR3 sequence: CASSSQGGEQYF. This rearrangement joins TRBV12-3 or TRBV12-4 to TRBJ2-7; the D gene TCRdb calls, TRBD2, cannot be checked with no DNA. The CDR3 has 12 residues.

V is TRBV6-4 and J is TRBJ1-6; TCRdb's D gene call, TRBD1, goes unchecked for lack of DNA. Germline CDR1 reads MRHNA; CDR2 reads SNTAGT. CDR3 length equals 16 residues. The CDR3 sequence: CASPRTDSSYNSPLHF.

The V call is TRBV6-5, the J call TRBJ2-1; no DNA is available, so the TRBD1 call from TCRdb remains unchecked. From germline, CDR1 is MNHEY and CDR2 SVGAGI. CDR3 length: 13 residues. CDR3 protein: CVISQTGANEQFF.

The chain's CDR3 is CASSSDLRGTEAFF. The V call is TRBV18, the J call TRBJ1-1. The germline V gene has CDR1 KGHSH and CDR2 LQKENI. There are 14 residues in the CDR3.

This clonotype counts as medium-sized by frequency. CDR3: CASSYGQRNYGYTF. The V and J genes are TRBV6-5 and TRBJ1-2. Germline V gives CDR1 MNHEY, CDR2 SVGAGI. The CDR3 spans 14 residues.

Measured by frequency, this clonotype is medium-sized. This chain joins TRBV27 and TRBJ1-4; as DNA is missing, the TRBD1 call by TCRdb cannot be tested. The CDR3 sequence is 15 residues long. The V gene's germline CDR1 is MNHEY and CDR2 SMNVEV (reference sequence). CDR3: CASSPTNRVGEKLFF.

Its frequency marks this clonotype as medium-sized. This chain joins TRBV29-1 and TRBJ1-1; TCRdb outputs TRBD1, but without DNA this stays unchecked. Germline V lookup: CDR1 SQVTM, CDR2 ANQGSEA. CDR3 size: 16 residues. CDR3 sequence: CSVEAFSPSSWTEAFF.

This clonotype is called medium-sized based on its frequency. The V and J genes are TRBV10-3 and TRBJ1-2; TCRdb returns TRBD1, unconfirmable since there is no DNA. Germline CDR1 ENHRY, CDR2 SYGVKD. The CDR3 consists of 11 residues. Here the CDR3 reads CAITAGEGYTF.

J is TRBJ1-3 and V is TRBV20-1; TCRdb indicates TRBD1, and absent DNA this call remains unverified. CDR1 and CDR2 from the germline V gene are DFQATT and SNEGSKA (reference sequence). This CDR3 has 15 residues. CDR3: CSATQGQASGNTIYF.

The chain couples TRBV7-6 to TRBJ2-1; TCRdb's D call, TRBD1, is unchecked because there is no DNA. The length of the CDR3 is 15 residues. Germline V gives CDR1 SGHVS, CDR2 FNYEAQ. The chain's CDR3 is CASSSGRTGPNEQFF.

V is TRBV20-1 and J is TRBJ2-7; the TCRdb D gene call, TRBD1, has no DNA to confirm it. The CDR3 extends over 13 amino acids. Germline V gene lookup returns CDR1 DFQATT and CDR2 SNEGSKA (reference sequence). Here the CDR3 reads CSASPQGGYEQYF.

CDR3 protein: CASSIDDTDTGIYSNQPQHF. V is TRBV19 and J is TRBJ1-5; TCRdb picks TRBD1, but there is no DNA to check that call. From germline, CDR1 is LNHDA and CDR2 SQIVND (reference sequence). The CDR3 loop spans 20 amino acids.

Judged by frequency, this clonotype is medium-sized. The genes are TRBV12-3 or TRBV12-4 and TRBJ2-3; with no DNA, the TCRdb D assignment of TRBD1 cannot be verified. The CDR3 length is 14 residues. The CDR3 protein is CASDRGLAVDTQYF.

This clonotype is deemed medium-sized by its frequency. The J gene is TRBJ2-7, the V gene TRBV19; the D call of TRBD1 rests on TCRdb alone, since no DNA is present to check it. Germline values: CDR1 LNHDA, CDR2 SQIVND (reference sequence). The CDR3 contains 14 residues. The CDR3 sequence: CASSLRTGSYEQYF. The full variable domain, in which reference TRBV19 and TRBJ2-7 provide the parts outside the CDR3, is DGGITQSPKYLFRKEGQNVTLSCEQNLNHDAMYWYRQDPGQGLRLIYYSQIVNDFQKGDIAEGYSVSREKKESFPLTVTSAQKNPTAFYLCASSLRTGSYEQYFGPGTRLTVT.

J is TRBJ1-1 and V is TRBV6-5. The CDR3 spans 13 residues. Germline V gives CDR1 MNHEY, CDR2 SVGAGI. CDR3 protein: CASRAGGGTEAFF.

CDR3 region: CASSPSTGYYGYTF. J is TRBJ1-2 and V is TRBV6-5; lacking DNA, the TRBD1 call made by TCRdb goes unchecked. This CDR3 has 14 residues. The germline V gene has CDR1 MNHEY and CDR2 SVGAGI.

The chain has TRBV20-1 and TRBJ2-7. This CDR3 is built from 14 residues. Germline V gene sequence: CDR1 DFQATT, CDR2 SNEGSKA (reference sequence). This CDR3 reads CSASVPYGSYEQYF.

This clonotype is identified as medium-sized from frequency. The rearrangement uses TRBV7-6 and TRBJ2-1; TCRdb's D call of TRBD1 is untestable without DNA. Germline V gene sequence: CDR1 SGHVS, CDR2 FNYEAQ. This CDR3 is built from 16 residues. CDR3 residues: CASSSGTGTRGNEQFF.

The chain employs TRBV6-5 and TRBJ2-7; the TCRdb D gene call, TRBD1, has no DNA to confirm it. The CDR3 spans 14 residues. Germline assignment: CDR1 MNHEY and CDR2 SVGAGI. CDR3 in amino acids: CASSLDRGNYEQYF.

This clonotype is labeled medium-sized based on frequency. This CDR3 is CASSPGDSYEQYF. The chain has TRBV6-5 and TRBJ2-7; TCRdb designates TRBD1, a call that cannot be tested without DNA. Germline loops: CDR1 MNHEY, CDR2 SVGAGI. This CDR3 spans 13 amino acids.

Judged by frequency, this clonotype is medium-sized. The chain couples TRBV18 to TRBJ2-7; absent DNA, TCRdb's TRBD1 call cannot be checked. There are 13 residues in the CDR3. Germline CDR1 reads KGHSH; CDR2 reads LQKENI. This CDR3 reads CASSPPGGYEQYF.

The chain links TRBV5-5 to TRBJ2-7; TCRdb outputs TRBD1, but without DNA this stays unchecked. This CDR3 has 15 residues. Looked up from germline, CDR1 is SGHKS and CDR2 is YYEKEE (reference sequence). The CDR3 is CASSLVGGLAYEQYF.

Frequency places this clonotype as medium-sized. The V gene is TRBV11-1, the J gene TRBJ2-1; TCRdb proposes TRBD2, but this gene call is untestable without DNA. Germline V gene sequence: CDR1 SGHAT, CDR2 FQDESV (reference sequence). The CDR3 is made up of 18 amino acids. The CDR3 spells CASSGRLAGPSSYNEQFF. The whole variable domain, filled in from reference TRBV11-1 and TRBJ2-1, reads EAEVAQSPRYKITEKSQAVAFWCDPISGHATLYWYRQILGQGPELLVQFQDESVVDDSQLPKDRFSAERLKGVDSTLKIQPAELGDSAMYLCASSGRLAGPSSYNEQFFGPGTRLTVL.

By frequency, this clonotype registers medium-sized. The chain joins TRBV6-5 to TRBJ2-1; TCRdb's D call, TRBD1, is unchecked because there is no DNA. Germline V gives CDR1 MNHEY, CDR2 SVGAGI. The CDR3 loop spans 19 amino acids. This CDR3 is CASSSGTGQGARLYNEQFF.

This sequence joins TRBV20-1 and TRBJ1-1; TCRdb indicates TRBD1, and absent DNA this call remains unverified. CDR1 is DFQATT, CDR2 SNEGSKA, per germline (reference sequence). The CDR3 covers 13 residues. The CDR3 sequence: CSARTGARTEAFF.

This clonotype registers medium-sized by frequency. This sequence joins TRBV13 and TRBJ1-3; TCRdb calls TRBD1, which cannot be checked without DNA. Germline CDR1 and CDR2: PRHDT and FYEKMQ (reference sequence). The CDR3 has 15 amino acids. CDR3 sequence: CASSPRTGGRDTIYF.